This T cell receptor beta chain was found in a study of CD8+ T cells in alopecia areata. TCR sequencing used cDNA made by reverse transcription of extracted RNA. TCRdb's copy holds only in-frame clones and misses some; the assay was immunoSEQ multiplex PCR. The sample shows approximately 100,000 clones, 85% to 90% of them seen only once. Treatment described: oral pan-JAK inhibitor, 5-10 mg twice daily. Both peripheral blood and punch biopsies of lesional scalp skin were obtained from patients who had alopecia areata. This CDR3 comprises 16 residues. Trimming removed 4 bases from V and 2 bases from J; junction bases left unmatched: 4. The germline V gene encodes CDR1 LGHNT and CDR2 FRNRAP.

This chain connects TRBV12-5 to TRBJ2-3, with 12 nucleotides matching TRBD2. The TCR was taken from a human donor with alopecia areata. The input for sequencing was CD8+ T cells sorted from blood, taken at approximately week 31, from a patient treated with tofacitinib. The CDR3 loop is CASGSGLAGPTDTQYF. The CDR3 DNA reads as TGTGCTAGTGGTTCCGGACTAGCGGGGCCCACAGATACGCAGTATTTT.